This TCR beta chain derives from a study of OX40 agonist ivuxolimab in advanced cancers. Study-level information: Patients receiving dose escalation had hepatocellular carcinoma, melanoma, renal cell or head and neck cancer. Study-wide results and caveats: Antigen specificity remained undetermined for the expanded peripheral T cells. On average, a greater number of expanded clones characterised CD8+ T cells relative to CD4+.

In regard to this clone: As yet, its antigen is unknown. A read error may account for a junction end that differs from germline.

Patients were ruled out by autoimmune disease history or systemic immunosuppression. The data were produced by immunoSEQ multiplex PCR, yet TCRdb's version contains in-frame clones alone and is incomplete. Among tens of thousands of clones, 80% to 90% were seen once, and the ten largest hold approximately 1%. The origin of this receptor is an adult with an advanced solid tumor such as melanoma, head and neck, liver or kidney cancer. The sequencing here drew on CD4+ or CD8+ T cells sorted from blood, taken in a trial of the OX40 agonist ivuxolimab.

The chain's CDR3 is CASGGTSTDTQYF. The CDR3 coding sequence is TGCGCCAGCGGGGGGACTAGCACCGATACGCAGTATTTT. V and J are TRBV10-2 and TRBJ2-3; 9 nucleotides align to TRBD2. The CDR3 covers 13 residues. Germline V gives CDR1 WSHSY, CDR2 SAAADI.